This TCR beta chain was observed in a study of tumor-infiltrating lymphocytes in primary liver carcinoma. Study observations and caveats: Each sample was bulk and unsorted; consequently, CD4+ and CD8+ repertoires were not compared.

Alongside blood RNA obtained from unsorted whole blood, germline DNA was also extracted. Constant-region priming of 500 to 550 ng total RNA yielded TCR beta cDNA. Construction of TCR beta libraries relied on three successive nested multiplex PCR rounds employing slightly modified ARM-PCR. TRBV1-TRBV30 forward primers paired with a C-beta reverse primer were used in the first two PCR rounds, which ran about 11 cycles each. TCRdb used MiXCR to reprocess the multiplex PCR reads, holding one entry per CDR3 protein. Found here are about 330,000 distinct CDR3 sequences, almost 65% of them singletons; the top ten hold 5.5% to 7%. Germline lookup yields CDR1 ENHRY and CDR2 SYGVKD. The CDR3 spans 15 residues. This clonotype was recorded once. Its target is not known. A read error is possible here, since a much larger clone lies one base away.

The chain couples TRBV10-3 to TRBJ2-2, with 7 positions matching TRBD1. The TCR sequence derives from a man aged 40-50 years with primary liver carcinoma and hepatitis B virus infection. Sequenced input: peripheral blood. The CDR3 DNA reads as TGTGCCACGCACTCCGGGACAGAGAACACCGGGGAGCTGGTTTTT. Translated: CATHSGTENTGELVF.